This T cell receptor (beta chain) was recorded in a study of early T cells in non-severe SARS-CoV-2 infection. Background on the study: Sequencing of unsorted whole blood was done on bulk RNA, leaving chains unpaired.

TCRdb processed the 5' RACE reads anew with MiXCR; each CDR3 protein has one entry. The sample records 50,000 to 75,000 distinct CDR3 sequences, 8% to 9% being singletons. This clonotype was seen at least ten times. CDR1 and CDR2 from the germline V gene are PRHDT and FYEKMQ (reference sequence). The CDR3 spans 15 residues. V was clipped by 0 bases and J by 3 bases, with 8 bases between them. This material consisted of whole blood, taken at baseline. The TCR comes from an adult who was a healthcare worker with PCR-confirmed SARS-CoV-2 infection or an uninfected control (not recorded which). The chain employs TRBV13 and TRBJ1-4, with D perhaps TRBD1 (6 bases). The CDR3 sequence: CASSLGRGANEKLFF. As DNA, the CDR3 is TGTGCCAGCAGCTTAGGCAGGGGTGCTAATGAAAAACTGTTTTTT.